This T cell receptor (beta chain) was documented in a study of T cells in Graves' hyperthyroidism and ophthalmopathy (dated by TCRdb to about 2019). For the study in its entirety: Peripheral blood was collected at initial diagnosis, before any treatment. A discovery cohort of approximately 100 patients, 43 with Graves' ophthalmopathy and 57 with stable Graves' hyperthyroidism, was used to find distinguishing TCR V-J signatures. Prospective prediction of ophthalmopathy was tested in an independent validation cohort of 18 to 20 hyperthyroidism patients and 15 to 17 patients who later progressed to ophthalmopathy. The 75 to 100 discovery patients were randomly split 7:3 into training and test sets. The study also compared thyroid tissue and blood T-cell repertoires from over 5 Graves' hyperthyroidism patients. After blood sampling, hyperthyroidism patients were treated with methimazole at a starting dose of 30 mg daily, and ophthalmopathy patients were treated with high-dose intravenous methylprednisolone. The paper describes TCR Vbeta CDR3 sequencing of some 130 peripheral blood samples, made up of roughly 45 ophthalmopathy patients, roughly 75 hyperthyroidism patients and about 17 progressor patients. Overall study results and their limits: Most expanded thyroid clonotypes (frequency above 0.001) were also detected in blood, a finding suggesting that blood repertoires may reflect thyroid immune responses. Ophthalmopathy was separated from stable hyperthyroidism by a 13 V-J signature model, with 85% to 90% sensitivity and approximately 84% specificity obtained in cross-validation and 80%/75% obtained in testing. In validation, the model predicted progression to ophthalmopathy a median of 6.5 months before onset, with over 55% sensitivity and 72.22% specificity. No statistical method was used to set the sample size in advance, and investigators knew the group allocation.

This clonotype was detected many times. Its specific antigen is unknown. Base qualities are missing; no much larger clone stands one base away. V is cut back by 5 bases and J by 2 bases, with 22 bases in the junction unmatched. The CDR3 runs 20 amino acids, cysteine and phenylalanine included. CDR3 DNA only is kept here, 60 bases in frame from base 1. CDR1 and CDR2, per the germline V gene, are SGHTA and FQGNSA. Amplification of TCR beta CDR3 regions was carried out from RNA transcripts. For the first round of RT-PCR on the TCR CDR3, the HTBI primer set was used together with the Qiagen OneStep RT-PCR kit. Libraries were constructed in a second round of multiplex PCR, after which size selection and purification were performed. Paired-end sequencing of the libraries was performed with 100 bp reads on an Illumina HiSeq2000. Concerning the study's data processing: SOAPnuke was used to process the raw data, removing reads that contained adapters or uncalled bases, had a mean Phred below 15, or lacked an exact match to the constant primer or identifier. COPE v1.2.5 was used to merge the high-quality paired reads, and each unique nucleotide sequence was defined as a clonotype. MiTCR v1.1 was used to align clonotypes to the IMGT TRBV, TRBD and TRBJ reference segments. The analysis was restricted to V-J combinations with a frequency above 0.0001, which together covered 99% to 99.2% of the repertoires. The TCS score was defined as the ratio of F50 (clonal expansion) to E x V (chaos), calculated using BLOSUM62-based TCRdist between CDR3 peptides within each V-J. Welch's t-statistics and random forest reduced roughly 530 V-J features to 13, which were used in a naive Bayes classifier (R e1071). TCRdb ran its own pipeline on the public reads, namely fastp trimming at Q25 and MiXCR clone calling, and kept in-frame beta chains. Identical CDR3 proteins give one entry, which carries the most common genes and DNA. In this record, the V and J calls reflect TCRdb's handling and not the investigators' own analysis. A total of 240,000 or so distinct CDR3 sequences appear in this sample, about 15% of them only once. The ten largest clones add up to 28% of the sample.

In the ophthalmopathy patients, disease was moderately to severely active, with a Clinical Activity Score of 3 or more, a NOSPECS grade of 4 or more, and a duration of less than 3 months. Any patient with an uncontrolled infection, another autoimmune disease, pregnancy or lactation was excluded. Diagnoses were established on the basis of clinical symptoms, serum thyroxine and TRAb, thyroid ultrasound, and orbital computed tomography. PBMCs were separated from roughly 9.3 ml of fresh peripheral blood using Ficoll-Paque density gradient centrifugation. Total RNA was extracted using Trizol reagent, and RNA quality was assessed on an Agilent 2100 Bioanalyzer.

The chain couples TRBV7-2 to TRBJ2-7, and 9 bases in between align with TRBD1. Specimen: blood. This receptor was taken from a young woman with Graves' ophthalmopathy. The DNA reads TGTGCCAGCAGCCGAAGCCAGGGGACAGGGATTTTCTCTATTACCTACGAGCAGTACTTC. Translated, this is CASSRSQGTGIFSITYEQYF.